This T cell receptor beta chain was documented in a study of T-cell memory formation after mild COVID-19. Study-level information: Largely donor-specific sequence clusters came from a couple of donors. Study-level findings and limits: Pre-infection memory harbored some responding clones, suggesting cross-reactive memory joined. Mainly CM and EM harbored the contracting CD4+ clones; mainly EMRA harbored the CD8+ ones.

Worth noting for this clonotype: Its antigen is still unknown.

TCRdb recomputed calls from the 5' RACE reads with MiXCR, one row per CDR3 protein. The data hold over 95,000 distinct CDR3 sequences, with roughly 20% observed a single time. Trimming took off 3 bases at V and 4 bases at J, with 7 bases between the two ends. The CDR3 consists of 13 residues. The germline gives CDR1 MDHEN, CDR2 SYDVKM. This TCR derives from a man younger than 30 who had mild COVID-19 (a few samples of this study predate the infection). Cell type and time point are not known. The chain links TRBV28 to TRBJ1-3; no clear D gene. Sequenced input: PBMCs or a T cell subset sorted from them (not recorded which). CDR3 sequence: CASSFSLGNTIYF. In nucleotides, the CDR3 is TGTGCCAGCAGTTTTTCACTAGGAAACACCATATATTTT.